This TCR beta chain was sequenced for a study of blood T cell repertoires in COVID-19. Across the study: From T cells, B-cell-depleted T cells, or PBMCs came the material, which was cDNA or gDNA.

The germline CDR1 and CDR2 sequences are SGHAT and FQNNGV. V lost 1 base, J lost 4 bases, and 13 bases lay in between. This CDR3 is 15 amino acids long. Original processing notes: Using reference gene primer amplification, nucleated cell counts were estimated. TCRdb's copy holds only in-frame clones and misses some; the assay was immunoSEQ multiplex PCR. The V and J calls and clone size come from that table; D and trimming were worked out from the DNA. Of about 160,000 clones listed, approximately 90% were seen once; the top ten hold around 2.1%. This clonotype originated in a man aged 18-30 years with acute or convalescent COVID-19. The sequencing input was peripheral blood. The gene calls are TRBV11-2 and TRBJ1-2, with D perhaps TRBD1 (6 bases). CDR3 sequence reads: CASSLVQGSAYGYTF. CDR3 bases: TGTGCCAGCAGCTTAGTCCAGGGGAGTGCCTATGGCTACACCTTC.